This T cell receptor (beta chain) originates from a study of blood T cell repertoires in COVID-19. Study details: Donors in the United States, Italy and Spain gave samples during acute or convalescent COVID-19.

In the original workflow: Amplified reference gene primers provided the basis for estimating nucleated cell counts. The assay was immunoSEQ multiplex PCR, and TCRdb's table has in-frame clones only and misses some. The DNA gave D and trimming, while V, J and clone size come from that table. The sample has approximately 100,000 clones; roughly 87% are singletons. In germline, CDR1 is MNHEY, CDR2 SMNVEV (reference sequence). Between the trimmed V and J ends, which lost 7 bases and 5 bases, there was a span of 14 bases. The CDR3 runs to 14 residues. What was sequenced was peripheral blood. The clonotype was recovered from a man between 70 and 80 years old with acute or convalescent COVID-19. This chain connects TRBV27 to TRBJ2-2; the D gene is possibly TRBD2 (6 bases). The CDR3 DNA reads TGTGCCAGCAACCCCCGGCGGGGAACCGGGGAGCTGTTTTTT. Translation: CASNPRRGTGELFF.